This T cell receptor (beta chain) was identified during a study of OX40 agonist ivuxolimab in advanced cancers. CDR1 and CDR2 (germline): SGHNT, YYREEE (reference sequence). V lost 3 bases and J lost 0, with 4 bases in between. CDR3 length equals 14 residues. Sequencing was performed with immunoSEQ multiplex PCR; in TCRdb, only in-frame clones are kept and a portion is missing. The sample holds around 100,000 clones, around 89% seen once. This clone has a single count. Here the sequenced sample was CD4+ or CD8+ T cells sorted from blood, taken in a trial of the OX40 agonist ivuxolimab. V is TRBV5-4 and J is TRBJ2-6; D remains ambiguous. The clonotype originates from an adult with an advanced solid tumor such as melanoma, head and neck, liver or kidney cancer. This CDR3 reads CASSSFSGANVLTF. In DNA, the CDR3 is TGTGCCAGCAGCTCCTTCTCTGGGGCCAACGTCCTGACTTTC.